This entry is about one TCR beta chain. Its antigen has not been determined. A read error may produce the germline difference seen at one junction end. The trial excluded patients who had a history of autoimmune disease or who were on systemic immunosuppression. In every dose cohort, peripheral blood was drawn for TCR sequencing at baseline, cycle 4 day 1, and cycle 7 day 1. The samples were drawn from a first-in-human, open-label, multicenter phase I dose-escalation trial of ivuxolimab. The trial enrolled adults with locally advanced or metastatic head and neck squamous cell, hepatocellular, melanoma or renal cell carcinoma. CD4+ and CD8+ T cells were sorted separately from peripheral blood before TCR sequencing. The sample originates from a study of OX40 agonist ivuxolimab in advanced cancers. As for the study more broadly: Ivuxolimab was a fully human IgG2 agonistic monoclonal antibody targeting the costimulatory receptor OX40 (CD134). Intravenous ivuxolimab was administered to patients every 2 weeks at six dose levels: 0.01, 0.1, 0.3, 1.5, 3 and 10 mg/kg. Of the roughly 54 dose-escalation patients, hepatocellular carcinoma was present in around 19, melanoma in around 15, renal cell carcinoma in 9 and head and neck cancer in 9. A male proportion of roughly 80% and a mean age of approximately 58 years, ranging from about 23 to 90, were recorded for the dose-escalation cohort. Patients were allowed to have had prior anti-PD-1, anti-PD-L1 or anti-CTLA-4 therapy, and more than 30% of the dose-escalation patients had previously received checkpoint inhibitors. Partial responses were achieved by three dose-escalation patients, of whom one had hepatocellular carcinoma and two had cutaneous melanoma. The point of sequencing TCRbeta in the periphery was to test whether ivuxolimab changed TCR sequence diversity and drove clonal T-cell expansion. The paper reports the monotherapy dose-escalation portion (N of about 54 patients) of the phase I ivuxolimab trial.

General study outcomes and caveats: At doses of 0.1 to 3.0 mg/kg, clonal expansion of both CD4+ and CD8+ blood T cells was observed from baseline to week 6. Low levels of normalized T-cell clonal expansion were also seen in some patients who did not respond. In the 0.1-3.0 mg/kg groups, partial responders had among the lowest normalized peripheral clonal expansion, particularly in CD8+ T cells. Which antigens the clonally expanded peripheral T cells were specific for was not determined. After ivuxolimab, more expanded clones were found on average in CD8+ T cells than in CD4+ T cells.

To sequence the TCRbeta CDR3 region, genomic DNA was isolated from the sorted cells. The immunoSEQ Assay was used to sequence the TCRbeta CDR3 regions. Entries here come from immuneACCESS through TCRdb and include only in-frame sequences with V and J called. Some clones fail to appear in such tables; in the studies checked, an unresolved V gene covers under half of the shortfall, and the cause of the remainder is unknown. Counted in this sample were around 22,000 clones; about 83% of them appeared once. The ten largest clones capture more than 30% of the sample. This TCR came from an adult with an advanced solid tumor such as melanoma, head and neck, liver or kidney cancer. The input for sequencing was CD4+ or CD8+ T cells sorted from blood, taken in a trial of the OX40 agonist ivuxolimab.

In nucleotides, the sequence is TGCAGCGTAGAAGGGACTAGCGGGGGGGCCCAATTCTTC. Translated, this gives CSVEGTSGGAQFF. The chain uses TRBV29-1 and TRBJ2-1; 16 bases in between match TRBD2. Taken from cysteine to phenylalanine, the CDR3 has 13 residues. Only the CDR3 part of the read is kept: 39 bases, read in frame from the first base. CDR1 and CDR2 are read off the germline V gene as SQVTM and ANQGSEA.